Listed below are T cell receptor beta chains from one sample, sequenced in a study of blood T cells in healthy people across ages. TCRdb recomputed calls from the 5' RACE reads with MiXCR, one row per CDR3 protein. Here the sample spans a few hundred thousand distinct CDR3 sequences, about 26% being singletons. These data were also reused for a study on T cells of mothers and their children.

The sample consisted of blood. The receptors come from a boy aged 2 to 10 in good health. Both conserved end residues are part of each CDR3. D genes are given only for firm matches. The size of a clone is reported for some rows only, either as once, few or many, or as a class for expanded clones.

v_call	d_call	clone_size	j_call	cdr3_aa	cdr3_nt
TRBV20-1	-	-	TRBJ2-7	CSARPLIREQYF	TGCAGTGCTAGACCACTGATCCGGGAGCAGTACTTC
TRBV4-3	-	-	TRBJ1-1	CASSQDGRTNTEAFF	TGCGCCAGCAGCCAAGATGGCAGGACCAACACTGAAGCTTTCTTT
TRBV6-1	-	-	TRBJ2-7	CASSDTNFEQYF	TGTGCCAGCAGTGACACAAACTTCGAGCAGTACTTC
TRBV7-9	TRBD2	-	TRBJ2-7	CASSLAEGLAGGRYEQYF	TGTGCCAGCAGCTTAGCAGAAGGACTAGCGGGAGGTCGGTACGAGCAGTACTTC
TRBV27	-	-	TRBJ1-1	CASRGTTWSNAEAFF	TGTGCCAGCCGAGGGACAACGTGGTCAAACGCTGAAGCTTTCTTT
TRBV6-5	-	-	TRBJ1-5	CASSYSNGAQPQHF	TGTGCCAGCAGTTACTCGAACGGGGCACAGCCCCAGCATTTT
TRBV6-5	TRBD2	-	TRBJ2-5	CASSYRLAGGFLETQYF	TGTGCCAGCAGTTACCGACTAGCGGGAGGTTTTTTAGAGACCCAGTACTTC
TRBV3-1	TRBD2	-	TRBJ2-7	CASSQEYSGISPYEQYF	TGTGCCAGCAGCCAGGAATATAGCGGGATAAGTCCCTACGAGCAGTACTTC
TRBV21-1	-	-	TRBJ2-5	CASIPTGDQETQYF	TGTGCCAGCATCCCAACAGGGGACCAAGAGACCCAGTACTTC
TRBV7-9	-	-	TRBJ2-2	CASSLILGGTNTGELFF	TGTGCCAGCAGCTTAATCCTGGGCGGGACCAACACCGGGGAGCTGTTTTTT
TRBV27	-	few	TRBJ2-6	CASSYGKAGANVLTF	TGTGCCAGCAGTTACGGCAAGGCCGGGGCCAACGTCCTGACTTTC
TRBV5-6	-	few	TRBJ2-3	CASSLGGGGGSDTQYF	TGTGCCAGCAGCTTAGGAGGAGGAGGGGGTTCAGATACGCAGTATTTT
TRBV5-1	TRBD1	few	TRBJ2-3	CASSLGQGSPDTQYF	TGCGCCAGCAGCTTGGGACAGGGGAGTCCAGATACGCAGTATTTT
TRBV12-5	TRBD2	few	TRBJ2-1	CASGPVGTSALSSYNEQFF	TGTGCTAGTGGCCCCGTGGGGACTAGCGCTCTTAGCTCCTACAATGAGCAGTTCTTC
TRBV20-1	-	few	TRBJ2-4	CSALDRGIQYF	TGCAGTGCATTAGATCGGGGGATTCAGTACTTC
TRBV18	TRBD2	few	TRBJ2-5	CASSPTRTSSGETQYF	TGTGCCAGCTCCCCAACGAGGACGAGTAGCGGGGAGACCCAGTACTTC
TRBV11-2	TRBD2	once	TRBJ2-3	CASSLRGLADTDTQYF	TGTGCCAGCAGCCTACGGGGACTAGCGGACACAGATACGCAGTATTTT
TRBV7-2	-	-	TRBJ1-1	CASSLNRVAEAFF	TGTGCCAGCAGCTTAAACAGGGTGGCTGAAGCTTTCTTT
TRBV5-1	-	-	TRBJ2-3	CASNLYREADTQYF	TGCGCCAGCAACCTATACCGGGAAGCAGATACGCAGTATTTT
TRBV29-1	-	-	TRBJ2-1	CSSTPSYNEQFF	TGCAGCTCGACCCCCTCCTACAATGAGCAGTTCTTC
TRBV10-3	-	-	TRBJ1-6	CREFYNSPLHF	TGTAGAGAGTTTTATAATTCACCCCTCCACTTT
TRBV1	-	-	TRBJ2-4	CTSNPDRGTKNIQYF	TGCACCAGCAACCCCGACAGGGGAACCAAAAACATTCAGTACTTC
TRBV7-9	TRBD1	few	TRBJ2-5	CASSFNSGTDGTQYF	TGTGCCAGCAGCTTCAATTCCGGGACAGACGGGACCCAGTACTTC
TRBV9	-	-	TRBJ2-3	CASSGSGGGDTQYF	TGTGCCAGCAGCGGTAGCGGAGGGGGGGATACGCAGTATTTT
TRBV20-1	-	-	TRBJ2-3	CSARLMGEIHDTQYF	TGCAGTGCCCGGTTGATGGGTGAGATCCACGATACGCAGTATTTT
TRBV29-1	-	few	TRBJ1-2	CSVEARGNYGYTF	TGCAGCGTTGAAGCTAGGGGGAACTATGGCTACACCTTC
TRBV29-1	-	few	TRBJ2-7	CSVAGGTRGPGEQYF	TGCAGCGTTGCTGGCGGTACCCGAGGGCCGGGCGAGCAGTACTTC
TRBV3-1	-	few	TRBJ2-5	CASSHEVGATQYF	TGTGCCAGCAGCCACGAAGTAGGCGCGACCCAGTACTTC
TRBV12-3/TRBV12-4	-	few	TRBJ1-1	CASSSQQGEAFF	TGTGCCAGCAGTTCACAACAGGGTGAAGCTTTCTTT
TRBV12-3/TRBV12-4	TRBD1	few	TRBJ2-7	CASSVGGQFLDF	TGTGCCAGCAGTGTAGGGGGACAGTTCCTAGATTTC
TRBV11-2	-	few	TRBJ1-1	CASSMKGEVVWSSEAFF	TGTGCCAGCAGCATGAAGGGGGAGGTAGTGTGGTCGTCGGAAGCTTTCTTT
TRBV6-5	-	few	TRBJ2-1	CASSYSLTYNEQFF	TGTGCCAGCAGTTACTCCCTTACTTACAATGAGCAGTTCTTC
TRBV7-9	-	few	TRBJ1-6	CASSLGGENSPLHF	TGTGCCAGCAGCTTAGGGGGGGAGAATTCACCCCTCCACTTT
TRBV5-8	TRBD2	few	TRBJ2-5	CASSRGLAVEETQYF	TGTGCCAGCAGCAGGGGACTAGCGGTAGAAGAGACCCAGTACTTC
TRBV29-1	TRBD1	-	TRBJ1-2	CSVGNNRGVGGYTF	TGCAGCGTTGGAAACAACAGGGGCGTTGGAGGCTACACCTTC
TRBV29-1	-	-	TRBJ1-5	CSVKQSGDNQPQHF	TGCAGCGTTAAACAGAGCGGAGACAATCAGCCCCAGCATTTT
TRBV28	TRBD1	-	TRBJ1-5	CASSVPGQPPPQHF	TGTGCCAGCAGTGTGCCGGGACAGCCTCCGCCCCAGCATTTT